A single sample is the source of the 26 T cell receptor beta chains below, sequenced in a study of identical twins. Each CDR3 protein is one row after TCRdb ran MiXCR on the 5' RACE reads. The table shows 1.5 million to 2 million distinct CDR3 sequences, with around a third occurring only once. Sequenced material: cord blood. The origin of the receptors is a newborn girl in good health.

This clonotype appeared a few times. The chain employs TRBV29-1 and TRBJ1-4; TRBD1 might be the D (6 bases). Trimming stripped 0 bases from V and 6 bases from J, with 11 bases between. The CDR3 totals 14 residues. Germline V lookup: CDR1 SQVTM, CDR2 ANQGSEA. This CDR3 is CSVEDRGRDEKLFF. The CDR3 DNA is TGCAGCGTTGAAGATCGGGGGCGCGATGAAAAACTGTTTTTT.

This clonotype was detected many times. The genes are TRBV29-1 and TRBJ1-2; D is unresolved. The CDR3 is 13 amino acids. Germline V CDR1 and CDR2: SQVTM, ANQGSEA. V was shortened by 2 bases and J by 5 bases, with 12 bases between the two germline ends. The CDR3 loop is CSVESSYAYGYTF. The CDR3 DNA reads as TGCAGCGTTGAATCGAGCTACGCGTATGGCTACACCTTC. Looking up the rest from reference TRBV29-1 and TRBJ1-2 gives the full variable domain: SAVISQKPSRDICQRGTSLTIQCQVDSQVTMMFWYRQQPGQSLTLIATANQGSEATYESGFVIDKFPISRPNLTFSTLTVSNMSPEDSSIYLCSVESSYAYGYTFGSGTRLTVV.

The chain carries TRBV12-3 or TRBV12-4 and TRBJ2-4, with D possibly TRBD2 on 5 matching bases. V lost 6 bases and J 0 bases, leaving 24 bases between the germline ends. The CDR3 is 19 residues long. The CDR3 bases are TGTGCCAGCAGCTGGAGTAGCGCAACTAAATTTCTAGCCAAAAACATTCAGTACTTC. Protein sequence: CASSWSSATKFLAKNIQYF.

J is TRBJ2-2 and V is TRBV7-9; D gene unclear. V was clipped by 2 bases and J by 5 bases, with 12 bases between them. Per germline, CDR1 SEHNR and CDR2 FQNEAQ (reference sequence). This CDR3 is built from 15 residues. The DNA of the CDR3 is TGTGCCAGCAGCTTAAGTCGCGCGTGGACCGGGGAGCTGTTTTTT. Translating it yields CASSLSRAWTGELFF.

This chain uses TRBV20-1 with TRBJ2-1; 9 bases are shared with TRBD2. Germline V gives CDR1 DFQATT, CDR2 SNEGSKA (reference sequence). V was pared by 5 bases and J by 2 bases, with 4 bases of the junction left unmatched. The length of the CDR3 is 14 residues. The CDR3 coding sequence is TGCAGTGCTCTAGCGGGGAGGACCTACAATGAGCAGTTCTTC. Translated: CSALAGRTYNEQFF.

Only a few counts were recorded for this clonotype. A much larger clone lies one base from this, so it may be a read error. V usage is TRBV5-1 and J usage is TRBJ2-2, with D tentatively TRBD1 (6 bases). The CDR3 consists of 14 residues. Trimming removed 1 base from V and 3 bases from J, with 7 bases in between. Germline V lookup: CDR1 SGHRS, CDR2 YFSETQ. In nucleotides, the CDR3 is TGCGCCAGCAGCTTGACAGGGCACACCGGGGAGCTGTTTTTT. Its translation: CASSLTGHTGELFF.

Points on this clonotype: The junction departs from germline at one end; a sequencing error may be responsible. V usage is TRBV2 and J usage is TRBJ2-3; TRBD2 agrees at 9 bases. CDR3 length: 15 residues. Germline-derived CDR1 and CDR2 are SNHLY and FYNNEI. The CDR3 DNA is TGTGCCAGCAGTGACGGTAGCGGGAGCGCAGATACACAGTATTTT. Translated, it gives CASSDGSGSADTQYF. The entire variable domain, with the rest obtained from reference TRBV2 and TRBJ2-3, is as follows: EPEVTQTPSHQVTQMGQEVILRCVPISNHLYFYWYRQILGQKVEFLVSFYNNEISEKSEIFDDQFSVERPDGSNFTLKIRSTKLEDSAMYFCASSDGSGSADTQYFGPGTRLTVL.

The chain carries TRBV12-3 or TRBV12-4 and TRBJ2-7; TRBD1 aligns across 8 bases. J gave up 1 base and V 4 bases, and 9 bases lay outside the gene matches. This CDR3 comprises 16 residues. The CDR3 sequence is CASSSPDRADSYEQYF. The CDR3 nucleotides are TGTGCCAGCAGTTCCCCGGACAGGGCGGATTCCTACGAGCAGTACTTC.

In this sample, this clonotype turned up a few times. The rearrangement joins TRBV3-1 to TRBJ1-2; D is perhaps TRBD1 (5 bases). V dropped 2 bases and J dropped 0 bases, with 16 bases sitting between them. This CDR3 spans 17 amino acids. CDR1 and CDR2 (germline): LGHDT, YNNKEL (reference sequence). In DNA form, the CDR3 reads TGTGCCAGCAGCCAACACCACCGAGGGACGCCTAACTATGGCTACACCTTC. It is translated as CASSQHHRGTPNYGYTF.

V gene TRBV7-7 combines with J gene TRBJ2-2; possible D gene TRBD2, 6 bases. This CDR3 spans 15 amino acids. CDR1 and CDR2 from the germline V gene are SSHAT and FNYEAQ (reference sequence). The CDR3 reads CASGFLNGGTGELFF. For the CDR3, the DNA is TGTGCTAGCGGATTTCTCAACGGGGGCACCGGGGAGCTGTTTTTT.

The chain employs TRBV5-1 and TRBJ1-1, with 7 bases identical to TRBD1. The CDR3 totals 15 residues. Trimming took 1 base from V and 1 from J; bases not matched to a gene: 4. Looked up from germline, CDR1 is SGHRS and CDR2 is YFSETQ. CDR3: CASSLWGQTNTEAFF. The CDR3 DNA follows: TGCGCCAGCAGCTTGTGGGGACAGACGAACACTGAAGCTTTCTTT.

This sequence joins TRBV20-1 and TRBJ1-2; no definite D call. CDR1 is DFQATT, CDR2 SNEGSKA, per germline (reference sequence). This CDR3 region has 14 residues. The ends were cut back, 6 bases at V and 1 base at J, with 15 bases in the middle. The CDR3, as DNA: TGCAGTGCGGTCGGCAGGCGCGATAACTATGGCTACACCTTC. This translates into CSAVGRRDNYGYTF.

V and J are TRBV18 and TRBJ2-1; D could derive from TRBD1 or TRBD2 (5 bases each). The CDR3 covers 15 residues. Germline lookup yields CDR1 KGHSH and CDR2 LQKENI. Trimming took off 0 bases at V and 5 bases at J, with 11 bases between the two ends. The CDR3 region has the DNA TGTGCCAGCTCACCACCGGGACCGCTAAACAATGAGCAGTTCTTC. This sequence encodes CASSPPGPLNNEQFF.

The rearrangement uses TRBV5-5 and TRBJ2-7; D tentatively reads TRBD1 or TRBD2 (6 bases each). The CDR3 spans 15 residues. CDR1 and CDR2 (germline): SGHKS, YYEKEE (reference sequence). Deletions cut 3 bases from V and 7 bases from J, with 20 bases between. The CDR3: CASSSVGGRVNEQYF. CDR3 DNA: TGTGCCAGCAGCTCCGTTGGGGGGCGCGTCAATGAGCAGTACTTC.

In its sample, this clonotype was seen a few times. The V and J genes are TRBV7-9 and TRBJ1-2; 9 bases align to TRBD1. V gave up 4 bases and J gave up 3 bases; unmatched junction bases: 6. The CDR3 spans 15 residues. The germline V gene has CDR1 SEHNR and CDR2 FQNEAQ (reference sequence). CDR3 nucleotides: TGTGCCAGCAGCTCCTCCGGGACAGGGTACTATGGCTACACCTTC. As protein: CASSSSGTGYYGYTF.

This clonotype was detected a few times. V gene TRBV6-1 combines with J gene TRBJ2-3; 7 nucleotides align to TRBD2. CDR3 length: 13 residues. The J segment lost 4 bases and the V segment lost 7 bases, leaving 5 bases of the junction unmatched. The germline V gene has CDR1 MNHNS and CDR2 SASEGT. CDR3 in DNA: TGTGCCAGCAATGTGGGAGGGGCAGATACGCAGTATTTT. Its protein product is CASNVGGADTQYF.

The chain joins TRBV6-5 to TRBJ2-3; D is unresolved. CDR1 is MNHEY and CDR2 is SVGAGI in the germline V gene. V was clipped by 0 bases and J by 5 bases, with 6 bases between them. The CDR3 is 13 amino acids. CDR3 amino acids: CASSYSYRDTQYF. The DNA for the CDR3 is TGTGCCAGCAGTTACTCATACAGAGATACGCAGTATTTT.

As regards this clonotype: One end of the junction fails to match germline, which may point to a read error. V gene TRBV6-1 combines with J gene TRBJ2-1, with 8 bases aligning to TRBD2. This CDR3 comprises 16 residues. The germline CDR1 and CDR2 sequences are MNHNS and SASEGT. CDR3 nucleotide sequence: TGTGCCAGCAAAGTGACCCTAGCGGGCTCCTACAATAAGCAGTTCTTC. This codes for CASKVTLAGSYNKQFF.

V gene TRBV20-1 combines with J gene TRBJ1-4, with a possible D match to TRBD1 (5 bases). The V gene lost 6 bases and the J gene lost 7 bases, with 15 bases spanning the gap. The CDR3 extends over 13 amino acids. Germline V CDR1 and CDR2: DFQATT, SNEGSKA (reference sequence). The CDR3 DNA follows: TGCAGTGCCCCAGGGCTATGGGGTGAAAAACTGTTTTTT. Its translation: CSAPGLWGEKLFF.

This clonotype was seen a handful of times. This chain connects TRBV6-1 to TRBJ1-4, with D uncertain. With 7 bases removed from V and 3 bases from J, the gap between germline ends came to 12 bases. This CDR3 is built from 14 residues. CDR1 is MNHNS, CDR2 SASEGT, per germline. CDR3 nucleotide sequence: TGTGCCAGCATACCCGGGCAGTCTAATGAAAAACTGTTTTTT. Translating gives CASIPGQSNEKLFF.

This chain uses TRBV6-5 with TRBJ2-5; TRBD1 matches 11 bases. CDR1 is MNHEY and CDR2 is SVGAGI in the germline V gene. V was clipped by 0 bases and J by 11 bases; unmatched bases: 23. There are 20 residues in the CDR3. DNA for the CDR3: TGTGCCAGCAGTTACTCGTGGAGGACAGGGGGCGTAGGGCCTTACAATGAGCAGTACTTC. Its protein is CASSYSWRTGGVGPYNEQYF.

The chain uses TRBV20-1 and TRBJ2-3, with D perhaps TRBD1 or TRBD2 (6 bases each). V was trimmed by 6 bases and J by 6 bases, leaving 16 bases between them. The germline V gene encodes CDR1 DFQATT and CDR2 SNEGSKA (reference sequence). CDR3 length: 13 amino acids. Written as DNA, the CDR3 is TGCAGTGCGGTCCCACGGGGGCGGGATACGCAGTATTTT. Its protein product is CSAVPRGRDTQYF.

The genes are TRBV7-9 and TRBJ2-5; D unresolved. The J call is doubtful: the DNA matches TRBJ2-7 better. Germline V gene sequence: CDR1 SEHNR, CDR2 FQNEAQ (reference sequence). The CDR3 runs 15 residues. The CDR3 DNA reads as TGTGCCAGCAGTCCCCGACTCACCAGAACCTACGAGCAGTACTTC. It is translated as CASSPRLTRTYEQYF.

This clonotype has a count of ten or more. The V and J genes are TRBV5-1 and TRBJ2-3; D is unresolved. The CDR3 is 13 residues long. The germline V and J ends were trimmed by 0 bases and 3 bases, with 5 bases remaining between them. CDR1 is SGHRS, CDR2 YFSETQ, per germline. CDR3 nucleotide sequence: TGCGCCAGCAGCTTGGACCTAACAGATACGCAGTATTTT. As protein: CASSLDLTDTQYF.

This clonotype appeared a few times. This rearrangement joins TRBV15 to TRBJ1-6; D is possibly TRBD1 (6 bases). V was cut by 0 bases and J by 7 bases, with 7 bases left in between. CDR1 and CDR2 from the germline V gene are LNHNV and YYDKDF (reference sequence). The length of the CDR3 is 14 residues. CDR3 residues: CATSRDGTNSPLHF. CDR3 DNA: TGTGCCACCAGCAGAGATGGGACAAATTCACCCCTCCACTTT.

The chain combines TRBV2 with TRBJ2-1, with 9 bases that match TRBD1. CDR1 is SNHLY and CDR2 is FYNNEI in the germline V gene. Trimming removed 6 bases from V and 1 base from J; junction bases left unmatched: 10. The CDR3 is 17 amino acids. CDR3 in amino acids: CASSGGQGRRSYNEQFF. The CDR3 DNA is TGTGCCAGCAGCGGAGGACAGGGGCGCCGATCCTACAATGAGCAGTTCTTC.